This TCR beta chain is from a study of OX40 agonist ivuxolimab in advanced cancers. Comments on this clone: Its ends do not fully match the called genes, so a read error is possible.

Looked up from germline, CDR1 is SSHAT and CDR2 is FNYEAQ (reference sequence). CDR3 length: 16 residues. Profiled with immunoSEQ multiplex PCR; TCRdb holds only in-frame clones, not every one. The profile shows approximately 65,000 clones, approximately 90% of them singletons. Sequenced here: CD4+ or CD8+ T cells sorted from blood, sampled in a trial of the OX40 agonist ivuxolimab. The TCR comes from an adult with an advanced solid tumor such as melanoma, head and neck, liver or kidney cancer. The chain uses TRBV7-7 and TRBJ2-5, with TRBD2 matching 10 bases. This CDR3 reads CASSALSSGGRETQYF. DNA for the CDR3: TGTGCTAGCAGCGCTCTCTCTAGCGGGGGCCGGGAGACCCAGTACTTC.